This TCR beta chain is from a study of post-analysis software for immune sequencing data. About the study: Included among the disease courses, which were recorded for the cohort, were relapsing-remitting, secondary progressive and progressive-relapsing multiple sclerosis. Study findings and constraints: Controls significantly exceeded multiple sclerosis patients in normalized Chao1 diversity. Comparison of patients with controls showed 4 to 6 TRBV segments more frequent in patients, TRBV5-6, TRBV5-1 and TRBV20-1 among them.

CDR3 length: 15 residues. The germline CDR1 and CDR2 sequences are PRHDT and FYEKMQ (reference sequence). Unmatched junction bases numbered 10, after V lost 5 bases and J lost 8 bases. On this clonotype: Its antigen is currently unknown.

The TCR beta cDNA libraries carried unique molecular identifiers. T cells numbering roughly 0.95 to 11 million gave rise to around 500,000 cDNA molecules. TCRdb called the PCR reads again in MiXCR, with one record for every CDR3 protein. The table has approximately 360,000 distinct CDR3 sequences, 30% to 45% seen once. The sequenced sample was blood. The genes are TRBV13 and TRBJ2-1; TRBD2 agrees at 9 bases. The receptor comes from a girl aged 5-17 years with multiple sclerosis. DNA for the CDR3: TGTGCCAGCAGCCCCCGTGGTAGCGGGAGCGATGAGCAGTTCTTC. Translation gives CASSPRGSGSDEQFF.